The 14 T cell receptor beta chains below come from one sample, sequenced in a study of blood T cell repertoires in COVID-19. Assay used: immunoSEQ multiplex PCR; TCRdb lists only in-frame clones, some missing. Here the sample spans 150,000 or so clones, about 86% being singletons. The specimen was peripheral blood. Receptor source: a woman in her sixties or seventies with COVID-19, enrolled during active disease.

The J gene is TRBJ1-2, the V gene TRBV4-1; a weak D match, TRBD1 (6 bases). The CDR3 has 15 residues. V lost 1 base to trimming and J lost 11 bases, with 20 bases between them. In germline, CDR1 is MGHRA, CDR2 YSYEKL. The DNA of the CDR3 is TGCGCCAGCAGCCAAGTTAACAGGGACGACCGGTGGTACACCTTC. It is translated as CASSQVNRDDRWYTF.

The chain carries TRBV4-2 and TRBJ1-1; no firm D call. Germline values: CDR1 LGHNA, CDR2 YNFKEQ. V lost 1 base and J 1 base, leaving 10 bases between the germline ends. The CDR3 extends over 15 amino acids. CDR3 sequence reads: CASSQGGMANTEAFF. CDR3 DNA: TGTGCCAGCAGCCAAGGTGGTATGGCGAACACTGAAGCTTTCTTT.

This sequence joins TRBV6-5 and TRBJ1-1; perhaps TRBD1 as D (6 bases). From germline, CDR1 is MNHEY and CDR2 SVGAGI. The CDR3 length is 15 residues. The V end lost 4 bases, the J end lost 0 bases, and 12 bases lay between the germline ends. CDR3 nucleotide sequence: TGTGCCAGCAGTTCGGACAGACCTATGAACACTGAAGCTTTCTTT. Its protein is CASSSDRPMNTEAFF.

The chain joins TRBV28 to TRBJ1-5; D unresolved. The CDR3 spans 13 residues. The germline V gene has CDR1 MDHEN and CDR2 SYDVKM. V lost 5 bases to trimming and J lost 16 bases, with 21 bases between them. The CDR3, as DNA: TGTGCCAGCAGTACCCGTCGCCAGACCCGACTACATTTT. As protein: CASSTRRQTRLHF.

The V gene is TRBV7-9, the J gene TRBJ2-2; D unclear. Trimming stripped 5 bases from V and 1 base from J, with 8 bases between. There are 14 residues in the CDR3. The germline V gene has CDR1 SEHNR and CDR2 FQNEAQ (reference sequence). The CDR3 nucleotides are TGTGCCAGCAGCCAGTTAAAGAACACCGGGGAGCTGTTTTTT. Translated: CASSQLKNTGELFF.

The genes are TRBV5-4 and TRBJ2-1, with 11 bases aligning to TRBD1. CDR1 and CDR2 from the germline V gene are SGHNT and YYREEE (reference sequence). The CDR3 is 16 amino acids. V lost 5 bases and J lost 9; bases outside the gene matches: 13. The CDR3 region has the DNA TGTGCCAGCAGTACTGGGGCGGGACAGGGGGTTTTTGAGCAGTTCTTC. Residues: CASSTGAGQGVFEQFF.

V and J are TRBV30 and TRBJ1-1; D is ambiguous. V shed 2 bases and J shed 7 bases, with 8 bases lying between them. The CDR3 extends over 11 amino acids. Germline CDR1 is GTSNPN and CDR2 is SVGIG (reference sequence). CDR3: CAWSREFEAFF. Written as DNA, the CDR3 is TGTGCCTGGAGTCGCGAGTTTGAAGCTTTCTTT.

The chain employs TRBV28 and TRBJ2-7; 7 bases fit TRBD1. J gave up 3 bases and V 6 bases, and 8 bases lay outside the gene matches. The germline gives CDR1 MDHEN, CDR2 SYDVKM. CDR3 size: 14 residues. The DNA for the CDR3 is TGTGCCAGCAGGGAGACAGGGACGAACTACGAGCAGTACTTC. It yields the protein CASRETGTNYEQYF.

The genes are TRBV2 and TRBJ1-1, with 8 bases aligning to TRBD1. This CDR3 has 13 residues. CDR1 SNHLY and CDR2 FYNNEI come from the germline V gene. J gave up 4 bases and V 10 bases, and 8 bases lay outside the gene matches. CDR3 loop: CATKDRVGTEAFF. The DNA for the CDR3 is TGTGCCACCAAGGACAGGGTGGGCACTGAAGCTTTCTTT.

The rearrangement joins TRBV7-8 to TRBJ2-5, with TRBD2 identical over 11 bases. The V gene end was trimmed by 5 bases and the J gene end by 2 bases; junction bases not matched to a gene: 4. The CDR3 contains 15 residues. Germline CDR1 SGHVS, CDR2 FQNEAQ. CDR3 protein: CASSTRTSGQETQYF. CDR3 bases: TGTGCCAGCAGCACCCGGACTAGCGGGCAAGAGACCCAGTACTTC. The whole variable domain, filled in from reference TRBV7-8 and TRBJ2-5, reads GAGVSQSPRYKVAKRGQDVALRCDPISGHVSLFWYQQALGQGPEFLTYFQNEAQLDKSGLPSDRFFAERPEGSVSTLKIQRTQQEDSAVYLCASSTRTSGQETQYFGPGTRLLVL.

The chain combines TRBV2 with TRBJ1-3; no clear D. Trimming stripped 1 base from V and 1 base from J, with 8 bases between. Germline assignment: CDR1 SNHLY and CDR2 FYNNEI. The CDR3 totals 15 residues. CDR3 sequence reads: CASSEGGVSGNTIYF. The CDR3 DNA reads as TGTGCCAGCAGTGAAGGCGGGGTATCTGGAAACACCATATATTTT.

This chain joins TRBV6-5 and TRBJ2-2; D gene uncertain. Germline V CDR1 and CDR2: MNHEY, SVGAGI. V was trimmed by 6 bases and J by 2 bases, leaving 13 bases between them. The CDR3 contains 15 residues. CDR3 loop: CASRKRDVNTGELFF. DNA for the CDR3: TGTGCCAGCAGGAAGAGAGATGTTAACACCGGGGAGCTGTTTTTT.

This chain uses TRBV5-1 with TRBJ1-1; 9 nucleotides agree with TRBD1. Germline CDR1 reads SGHRS; CDR2 reads YFSETQ. The CDR3 spans 14 residues. V was clipped by 3 bases and J by 8 bases; unmatched bases: 8. The CDR3 protein is CASSSPGQGLEAFF. The CDR3, as DNA: TGCGCCAGCAGCTCACCGGGACAGGGACTAGAAGCTTTCTTT.

This chain joins TRBV27 and TRBJ2-1; D not resolved. Trimming left V 3 bases short and J 5 bases short, with 5 bases between. The CDR3 is made up of 12 amino acids. Germline V lookup: CDR1 MNHEY, CDR2 SMNVEV (reference sequence). CDR3: CASSFENNEQFF. The CDR3, as DNA: TGTGCCAGCAGTTTTGAGAACAATGAGCAGTTCTTC.